This record concerns one T cell receptor beta chain sequence. What it recognizes is unknown. The data stem from a study of T cell repertoires in cytomegalovirus infection. Background on the study: Epitope selection comprised recently identified HLA-C-restricted CMV epitopes and well-studied HLA-B-restricted CMV epitopes.

TCRdb reprocessed the reads via MiXCR and lists one record per CDR3 protein. The sample records fewer than 900,000 distinct CDR3 sequences, 25% to 35% being singletons. The input for sequencing was cultured CD8+ T cells from PBMCs, taken from culture after CMV antigen stimulation. This TCR came from a human donor in good health (CMV status not recorded). Some clones in this sample may be carry-over from other donors' samples.

CDR3 nucleotides: TGTGCCAGCAGCTGGACTAGCGGGGGCGTAGAGACCCAGTACTTC. It translates to CASSWTSGGVETQYF. V and J are TRBV7-9 and TRBJ2-5; 13 bases line up with TRBD2. The trim removed 4 bases at V and 4 bases at J, leaving 3 bases unmatched. This CDR3 is 15 amino acids long. Germline CDR1 SEHNR, CDR2 FQNEAQ (reference sequence).